Below, one T cell receptor beta chain is given with its context. Its antigen is as yet unknown. The data belong to a study of T cells in pancreatic ductal adenocarcinoma. The CDR3 loop spans 18 amino acids. V shed 0 bases and J 3 bases; nucleotides not matched to a gene: 13. Per germline, CDR1 SQVTM and CDR2 ANQGSEA. The protocol was immunoSEQ multiplex PCR, while the TCRdb copy is restricted to in-frame clones and leaves out a portion. The sample lists 8,500 to 9,500 clones, roughly 70% occurring once. General study points: Mean clonality was approximately 0.12 in tumors and roughly 0.068 in blood, not significantly different. Tumor-versus-blood clonality comparisons may be biased toward lower tumor diversity. Compared with tumor, blood showed more total productive templates and approximately 8-fold more clonotypes.

No neoadjuvant therapy was given to the selected pancreatic ductal adenocarcinoma patients before their surgery. The chain couples TRBV29-1 to TRBJ2-1; TRBD2 matches 8 bases. The clonotype was recovered from a human donor with pancreatic ductal adenocarcinoma. The sequenced sample was pancreatic tumor tissue. The CDR3 DNA follows: TGCAGCGTTGAAGATATAATTAGCGGGACCCCACACTACAATGAGCAGTTCTTC. It translates to CSVEDIISGTPHYNEQFF.